A selection of T cell receptor beta chains follows, all from one sample in a study of spatial heterogeneity in lung cancer. TCRdb processed the 5' RACE reads anew with MiXCR; each CDR3 protein has one entry. The table has approximately 2,500 distinct CDR3 sequences, over 8% seen once. Sequenced material: lung tumor tissue, taken at surgery. The receptors come from a male donor with early-stage non-small cell lung cancer. Both conserved end residues are part of each CDR3.

v_gene: TRBV6-5; CDR3aa: CASSYTRSGELFF
v_gene: TRBV7-2; CDR3aa: CASSLAGGGRTETQYF
v_gene: TRBV7-8; CDR3aa: CASSSGPGGGNEKLFF
v_gene: TRBV5-1; CDR3aa: CASSPTSRVWDTEAFF
v_gene: TRBV7-2; CDR3aa: CASSPRAAPNTGELFF
v_gene: TRBV7-2; CDR3aa: CASTPVGTYNEQFF
v_gene: TRBV14; CDR3aa: CASSFSPSGGRKPSPLNTEAFF
v_gene: TRBV6-1; CDR3aa: CASIGGTETYGYTF
v_gene: TRBV6-2/TRBV6-3; CDR3aa: CASLERGLPRDEQFF
v_gene: TRBV29-1; CDR3aa: CSVAKVVYQPQHF